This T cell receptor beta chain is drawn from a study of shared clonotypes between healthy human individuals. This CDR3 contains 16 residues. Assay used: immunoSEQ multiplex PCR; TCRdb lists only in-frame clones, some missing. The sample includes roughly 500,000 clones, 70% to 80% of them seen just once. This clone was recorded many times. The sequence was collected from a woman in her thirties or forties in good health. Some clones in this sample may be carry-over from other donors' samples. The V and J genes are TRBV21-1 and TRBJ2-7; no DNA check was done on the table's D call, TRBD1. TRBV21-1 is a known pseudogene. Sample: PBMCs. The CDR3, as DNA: TGTGCCAGCAGCAAAGATGGGACAGGGGGTCCTTACGAGCAGTACTTC. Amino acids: CASSKDGTGGPYEQYF.